The next 14 T cell receptor beta chains were all read from a single sample in a study of shared clonotypes between healthy human individuals. Profiled with immunoSEQ multiplex PCR; TCRdb holds only in-frame clones, not every one. The sample lists 2,100,000 or so clones; roughly 95% were seen once. Sequences were obtained from naive CD4+ T cells sorted from blood. Subset defined: CD45RA+ positively selected. Receptors originate from a man in his late teens or twenties in good health.

On this clone itself: The same CDR3 arises from other DNA sequences in this sample as well. V gene TRBV5-1 combines with J gene TRBJ2-1; D gene ambiguous. Trimming shortened V by 0 bases and J by 6 bases, and 7 bases separated the two germline ends. The germline V gene has CDR1 SGHRS and CDR2 YFSETQ. The CDR3 has 13 amino acids. The CDR3 is CASSLDVGNEQFF. CDR3 DNA: TGCGCCAGCAGCTTGGATGTCGGCAATGAGCAGTTCTTC.

The J gene is TRBJ1-2, the V gene TRBV6-6; D is unresolved. Germline CDR1 and CDR2: MNHNY and SVGAGI (reference sequence). CDR3 size: 13 residues. V shed 8 bases and J shed 2 bases, with 12 bases lying between them. The CDR3 region has the DNA TGTGCCAGCGGAAATGGACGGAACTATGGCTACACCTTC. Protein: CASGNGRNYGYTF.

This rearrangement joins TRBV23-1 to TRBJ2-4; perhaps TRBD1 as D (5 bases). TRBV23-1 is an ORF, with its function uncertain. V dropped 5 bases and J dropped 0 bases, with 20 bases sitting between them. There are 18 residues in the CDR3. DNA for the CDR3: TGCGCCAGCAGTGTCGACTCGACAGCAATTCTAGCCAAAAACATTCAGTACTTC. Amino acids: CASSVDSTAILAKNIQYF.

The chain joins TRBV6-5 to TRBJ2-6; D gene unclear. Germline-derived CDR1 and CDR2 are MNHEY and SVGAGI. Between the trimmed V and J ends, which lost 7 bases and 0 bases, there was a span of 10 bases. The CDR3 runs to 15 residues. Here the CDR3 DNA reads TGTGCCAGCATTAGTGAGTCCTCTGGGGCCAACGTCCTGACTTTC. Translation: CASISESSGANVLTF.

The chain is built from TRBV6-1 and TRBJ2-2, with TRBD1 matching 8 bases. Unmatched junction bases numbered 5, after V lost 7 bases and J lost 4 bases. Germline-derived CDR1 and CDR2 are MNHNS and SASEGT. The CDR3 runs to 14 residues. Written as DNA, the CDR3 is TGTGCCAGCAATCGACAGGGGTTCACCGGGGAGCTGTTTTTT. Protein: CASNRQGFTGELFF.

V and J are TRBV27 and TRBJ2-3, with TRBD2 as a possible D gene (5 bases). The V end was cut by 4 bases, the J end by 0 bases, with 11 bases between. CDR3 size: 15 residues. The germline CDR1 and CDR2 sequences are MNHEY and SMNVEV (reference sequence). CDR3 region: CASSSPGSSTDTQYF. CDR3 nucleotides: TGTGCCAGCAGTTCCCCGGGGTCTAGCACAGATACGCAGTATTTT.

The chain is built from TRBV6-5 and TRBJ2-7; 8 bases match TRBD2. Per germline, CDR1 MNHEY and CDR2 SVGAGI. The trim removed 2 bases at V and 4 bases at J, leaving 7 bases unmatched. The CDR3 is 15 amino acids. The CDR3 bases are TGTGCCAGCAGTTACCGGGCTAGCGGGTTATACGAGCAGTACTTC. Translating gives CASSYRASGLYEQYF.

The rearrangement joins TRBV7-2 to TRBJ2-7; 10 bases are shared with TRBD1. Germline-derived CDR1 and CDR2 are SGHTA and FQGNSA. This CDR3 has 15 amino acids. V shed 2 bases and J 4 bases; nucleotides not matched to a gene: 5. CDR3 nucleotides: TGTGCCAGCAGCTTAAGTGGGACAGGGGTTTACGAGCAGTACTTC. This translates into CASSLSGTGVYEQYF.

This clone is a singleton in its sample. The chain has TRBV10-2 and TRBJ2-1; the D gene is possibly TRBD2 (5 bases). The length of the CDR3 is 14 residues. Trimming stripped 8 bases from V and 4 bases from J, with 15 bases between. The germline CDR1 and CDR2 sequences are WSHSY and SAAADI. The CDR3 loop is CASAPPGSYNEQFF. The CDR3 bases are TGCGCCAGCGCCCCACCGGGGAGTTACAATGAGCAGTTCTTC.

The V and J genes are TRBV5-1 and TRBJ1-4; D unresolved. The V gene's germline CDR1 is SGHRS and CDR2 YFSETQ. CDR3 length: 14 amino acids. V was shortened by 0 bases and J by 7 bases, with 10 bases between the two germline ends. DNA of the CDR3: TGCGCCAGCAGCTTGGGGGGTGTTAGTGAAAAACTGTTTTTT. Amino acids: CASSLGGVSEKLFF.

This chain links TRBV12-5 with TRBJ2-3; D is unresolved. V lost 6 bases, J lost 2 bases, and 9 bases lay in between. CDR1 LGHNT and CDR2 FRNRAP come from the germline V gene. The CDR3 has 13 amino acids. As DNA, the CDR3 is TGTGCTAGTGGCAGATCCGACACAGATACGCAGTATTTT. Protein product: CASGRSDTDTQYF.

V usage is TRBV18 and J usage is TRBJ2-7; 14 bases match TRBD2. Germline values: CDR1 KGHSH, CDR2 LQKENI. The CDR3 has 16 amino acids. V was clipped by 3 bases and J by 6 bases; unmatched bases: 7. In nucleotides, the CDR3 is TGTGCCAGCTCACCTGCGGGACTAGCGGGAGCAGGCGAGCAGTACTTC. Its translation is CASSPAGLAGAGEQYF.

The chain combines TRBV5-1 with TRBJ1-1; D unresolved. The V end was cut by 4 bases, the J end by 4 bases, with 14 bases between. Germline V gene sequence: CDR1 SGHRS, CDR2 YFSETQ. There are 14 residues in the CDR3. CDR3 DNA: TGCGCCAGCAGCCTCATAGAGGGTATCACTGAAGCTTTCTTT. Its protein is CASSLIEGITEAFF.

This chain links TRBV27 with TRBJ1-1; the D is unclear. This CDR3 spans 15 amino acids. CDR1 and CDR2 (germline): MNHEY, SMNVEV (reference sequence). Trimming stripped 4 bases from V and 2 bases from J, with 14 bases between. CDR3 sequence: CASSSWQVSNTEAFF. The CDR3 nucleotides read TGTGCCAGCAGTTCCTGGCAAGTTTCTAACACTGAAGCTTTCTTT.